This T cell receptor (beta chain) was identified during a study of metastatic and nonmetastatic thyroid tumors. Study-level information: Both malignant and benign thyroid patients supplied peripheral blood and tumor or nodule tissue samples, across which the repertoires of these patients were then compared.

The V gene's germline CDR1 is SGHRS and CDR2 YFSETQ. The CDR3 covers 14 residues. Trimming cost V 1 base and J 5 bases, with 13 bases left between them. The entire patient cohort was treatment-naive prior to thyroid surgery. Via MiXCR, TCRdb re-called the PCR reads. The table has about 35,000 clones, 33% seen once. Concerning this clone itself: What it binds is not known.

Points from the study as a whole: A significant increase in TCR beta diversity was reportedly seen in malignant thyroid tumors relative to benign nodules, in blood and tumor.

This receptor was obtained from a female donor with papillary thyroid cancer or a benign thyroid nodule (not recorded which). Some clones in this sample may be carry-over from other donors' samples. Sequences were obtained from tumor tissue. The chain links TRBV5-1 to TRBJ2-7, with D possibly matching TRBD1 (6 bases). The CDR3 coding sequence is TGCGCCAGCAGCTTGCAGGCAGGGGAAAACGAGCAGTACTTC. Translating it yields CASSLQAGENEQYF.